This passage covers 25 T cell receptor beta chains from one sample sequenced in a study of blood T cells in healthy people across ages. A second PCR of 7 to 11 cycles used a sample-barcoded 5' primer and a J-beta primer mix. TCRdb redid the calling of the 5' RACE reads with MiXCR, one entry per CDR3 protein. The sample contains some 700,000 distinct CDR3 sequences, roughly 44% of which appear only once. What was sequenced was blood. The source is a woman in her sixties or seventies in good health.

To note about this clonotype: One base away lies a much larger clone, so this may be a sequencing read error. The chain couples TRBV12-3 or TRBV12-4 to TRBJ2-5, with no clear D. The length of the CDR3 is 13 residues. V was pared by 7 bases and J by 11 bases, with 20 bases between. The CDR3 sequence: CASTLIVSNEQYF. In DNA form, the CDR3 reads TGTGCCAGCACCTTAATAGTGTCGAATGAGCAGTACTTC.

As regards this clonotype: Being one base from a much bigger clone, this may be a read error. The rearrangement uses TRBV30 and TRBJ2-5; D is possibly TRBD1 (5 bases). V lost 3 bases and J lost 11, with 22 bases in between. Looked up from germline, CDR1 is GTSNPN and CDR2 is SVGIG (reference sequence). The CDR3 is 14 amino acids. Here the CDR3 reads CAWRRTPSYNEQYF. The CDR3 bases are TGTGCCTGGAGGAGGACACCCTCCTACAATGAGCAGTACTTC.

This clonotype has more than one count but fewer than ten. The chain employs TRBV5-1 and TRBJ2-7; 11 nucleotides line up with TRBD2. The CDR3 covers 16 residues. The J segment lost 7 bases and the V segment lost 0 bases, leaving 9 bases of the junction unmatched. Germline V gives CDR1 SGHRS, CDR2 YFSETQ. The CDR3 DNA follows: TGCGCCAGCAGCTTGGGACCACTAGCGGGGGTTTTGGAGCAGTACTTC. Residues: CASSLGPLAGVLEQYF.

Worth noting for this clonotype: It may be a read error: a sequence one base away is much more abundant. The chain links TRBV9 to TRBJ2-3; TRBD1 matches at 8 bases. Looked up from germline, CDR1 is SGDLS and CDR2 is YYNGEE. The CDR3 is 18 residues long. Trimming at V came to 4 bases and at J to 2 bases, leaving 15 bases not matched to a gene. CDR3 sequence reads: CASSSQTGGIFSTDTQYF. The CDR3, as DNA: TGTGCCAGCAGCTCCCAAACAGGGGGAATCTTTTCCACAGATACGCAGTATTTT. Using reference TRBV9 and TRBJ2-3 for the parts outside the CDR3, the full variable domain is DSGVTQTPKHLITATGQRVTLRCSPRSGDLSVYWYQQSLDQGLQFLIQYYNGEERAKGNILERFSAQQFPDLHSELNLSSLELGDSALYFCASSSQTGGIFSTDTQYFGPGTRLTVL.

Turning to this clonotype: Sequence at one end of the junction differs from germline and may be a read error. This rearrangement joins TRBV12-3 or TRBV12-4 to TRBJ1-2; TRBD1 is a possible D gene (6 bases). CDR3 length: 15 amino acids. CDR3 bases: TGTGCCATGAATATAAGGGGGGGAAGTAACGATGGCTACACCTTC. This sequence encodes CAMNIRGGSNDGYTF.

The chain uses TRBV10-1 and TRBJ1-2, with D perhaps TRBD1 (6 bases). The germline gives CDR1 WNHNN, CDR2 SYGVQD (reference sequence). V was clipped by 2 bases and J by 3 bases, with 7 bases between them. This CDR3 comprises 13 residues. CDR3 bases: TGCGCCAGCAGTGAGGACAGGTACTATGGCTACACCTTC. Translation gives CASSEDRYYGYTF.

This CDR3 reads CASSVLSGGSYNEQYF. Written as DNA, the CDR3 is TGTGCCAGCAGCGTACTAAGCGGGGGCTCTTACAATGAGCAGTACTTC. The chain couples TRBV9 to TRBJ2-5, with 8 bases aligning to TRBD2. Germline V gene sequence: CDR1 SGDLS, CDR2 YYNGEE. V was pared by 1 base and J by 11 bases, with 16 bases of the junction left unmatched. This CDR3 is 16 amino acids long.

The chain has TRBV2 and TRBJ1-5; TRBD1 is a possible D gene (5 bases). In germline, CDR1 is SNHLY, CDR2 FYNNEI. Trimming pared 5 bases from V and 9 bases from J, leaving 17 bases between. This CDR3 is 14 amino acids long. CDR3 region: CASSTGEGTRPQHF. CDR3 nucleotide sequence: TGTGCCAGCAGTACGGGGGAGGGAACGCGGCCCCAGCATTTT.

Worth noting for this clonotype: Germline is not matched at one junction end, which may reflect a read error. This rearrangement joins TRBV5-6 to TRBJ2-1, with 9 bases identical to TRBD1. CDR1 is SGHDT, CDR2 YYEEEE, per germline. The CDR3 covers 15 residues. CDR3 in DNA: TGTACCAGCAGCTTGGCCGGACAGGGGTTCAATGAGCAGTTCTTC. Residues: CTSSLAGQGFNEQFF.

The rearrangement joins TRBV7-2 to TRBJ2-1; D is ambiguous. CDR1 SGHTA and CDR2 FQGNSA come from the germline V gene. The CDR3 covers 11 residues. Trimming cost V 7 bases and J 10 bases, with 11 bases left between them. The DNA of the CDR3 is TGTGCCAGCAACTCAAGGGTAGAGCAGTTCTTC. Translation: CASNSRVEQFF.

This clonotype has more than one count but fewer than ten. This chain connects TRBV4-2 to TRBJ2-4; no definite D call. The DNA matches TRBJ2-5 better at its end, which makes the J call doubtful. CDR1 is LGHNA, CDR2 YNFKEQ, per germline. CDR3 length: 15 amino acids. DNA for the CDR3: TGTGCCAGCAGCCAAGTTCCGGGCCTTCAAGAGACCCAGTACTTC. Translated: CASSQVPGLQETQYF.

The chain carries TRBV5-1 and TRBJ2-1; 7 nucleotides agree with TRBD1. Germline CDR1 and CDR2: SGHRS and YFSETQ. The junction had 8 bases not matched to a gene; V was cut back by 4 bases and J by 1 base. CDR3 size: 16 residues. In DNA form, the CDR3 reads TGCGCCAGCAGCCTCAACAGGGGTGGGTCCTACAATGAGCAGTTCTTC. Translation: CASSLNRGGSYNEQFF.

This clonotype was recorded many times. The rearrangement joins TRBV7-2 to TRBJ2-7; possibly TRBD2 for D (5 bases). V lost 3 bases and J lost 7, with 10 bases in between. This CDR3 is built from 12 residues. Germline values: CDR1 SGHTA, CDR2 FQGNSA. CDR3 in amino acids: CASSFSRGEQYF. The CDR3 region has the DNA TGTGCCAGCAGCTTTAGTCGGGGTGAGCAGTACTTC.

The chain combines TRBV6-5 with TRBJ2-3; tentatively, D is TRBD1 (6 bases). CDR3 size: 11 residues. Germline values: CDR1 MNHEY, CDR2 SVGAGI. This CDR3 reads CGTGRTDTQYF. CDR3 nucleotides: TGTGGAACAGGGCGAACAGATACGCAGTATTTT.

The DNA of the CDR3 is TGTGCCAGCAGCTTAGAGTACCTGGTGGGTAATGAGCAGTTCTTC. Translating it yields CASSLEYLVGNEQFF. This chain joins TRBV7-2 and TRBJ2-1; D is ambiguous. The CDR3 is 15 amino acids. The germline gives CDR1 SGHTA, CDR2 FQGNSA. V was cut by 1 base and J by 7 bases, with 14 bases left in between.

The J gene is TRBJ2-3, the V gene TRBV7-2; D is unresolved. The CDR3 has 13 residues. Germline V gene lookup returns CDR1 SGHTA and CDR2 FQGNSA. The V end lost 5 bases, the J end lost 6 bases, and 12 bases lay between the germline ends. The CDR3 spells CASSLLRRDTQYF. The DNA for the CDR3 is TGTGCCAGCAGCCTGCTGCGACGGGATACGCAGTATTTT.

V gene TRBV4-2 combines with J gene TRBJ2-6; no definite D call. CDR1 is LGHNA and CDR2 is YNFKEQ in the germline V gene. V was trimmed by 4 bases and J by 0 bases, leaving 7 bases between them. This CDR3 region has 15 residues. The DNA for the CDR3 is TGTGCCAGCAGCCCGGAGCTCTCTGGGGCCAACGTCCTGACTTTC. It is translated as CASSPELSGANVLTF.

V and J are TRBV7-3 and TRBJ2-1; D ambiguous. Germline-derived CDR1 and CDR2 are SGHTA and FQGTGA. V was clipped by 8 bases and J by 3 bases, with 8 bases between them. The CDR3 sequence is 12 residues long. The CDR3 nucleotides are TGTGCCAGCGCCGCCAACTACAATGAGCAGTTCTTC. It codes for CASAANYNEQFF.

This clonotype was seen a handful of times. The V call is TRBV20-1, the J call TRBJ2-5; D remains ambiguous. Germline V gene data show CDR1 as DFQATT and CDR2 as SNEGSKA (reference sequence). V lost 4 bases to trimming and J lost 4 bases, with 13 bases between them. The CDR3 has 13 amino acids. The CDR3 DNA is TGCAGTGCTACTAATGATGGGGTAGAGACCCAGTACTTC. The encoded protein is CSATNDGVETQYF.

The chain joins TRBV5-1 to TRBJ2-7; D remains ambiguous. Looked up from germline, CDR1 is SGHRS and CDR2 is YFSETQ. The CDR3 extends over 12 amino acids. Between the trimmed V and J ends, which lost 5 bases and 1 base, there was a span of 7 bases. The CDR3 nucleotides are TGCGCCAGCAGGCCCGATTCCTACGAGCAGTACTTC. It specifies CASRPDSYEQYF.

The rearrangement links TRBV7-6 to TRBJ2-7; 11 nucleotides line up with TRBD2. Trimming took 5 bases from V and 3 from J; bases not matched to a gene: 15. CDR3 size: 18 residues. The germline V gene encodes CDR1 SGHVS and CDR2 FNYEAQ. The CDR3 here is CASSPRTTSGVTVYEQYF. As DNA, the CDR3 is TGTGCCAGCAGCCCAAGGACGACTAGCGGGGTCACCGTCTACGAGCAGTACTTC.

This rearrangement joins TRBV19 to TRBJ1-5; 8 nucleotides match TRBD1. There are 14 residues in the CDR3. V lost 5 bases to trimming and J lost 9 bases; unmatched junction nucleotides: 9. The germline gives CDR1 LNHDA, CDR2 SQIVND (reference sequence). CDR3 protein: CASSSGTGLVPQHF. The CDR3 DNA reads TGTGCCAGTAGTTCCGGGACAGGCCTGGTGCCCCAGCATTTT.

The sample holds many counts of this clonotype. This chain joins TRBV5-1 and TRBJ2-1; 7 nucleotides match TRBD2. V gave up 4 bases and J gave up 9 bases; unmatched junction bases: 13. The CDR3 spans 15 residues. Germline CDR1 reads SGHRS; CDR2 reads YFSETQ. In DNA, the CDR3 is TGCGCCAGCAGCCCAGGACTAGTTTTTACGCCTGAGCAGTTCTTC. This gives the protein CASSPGLVFTPEQFF.

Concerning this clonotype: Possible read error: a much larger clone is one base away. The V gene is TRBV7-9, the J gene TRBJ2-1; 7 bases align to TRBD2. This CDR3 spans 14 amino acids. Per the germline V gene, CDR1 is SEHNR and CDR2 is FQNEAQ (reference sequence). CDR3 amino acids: CASSVAGTNVEQFF. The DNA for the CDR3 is TGTGCCAGCAGCGTAGCAGGGACTAACGTCGAGCAGTTCTTC.

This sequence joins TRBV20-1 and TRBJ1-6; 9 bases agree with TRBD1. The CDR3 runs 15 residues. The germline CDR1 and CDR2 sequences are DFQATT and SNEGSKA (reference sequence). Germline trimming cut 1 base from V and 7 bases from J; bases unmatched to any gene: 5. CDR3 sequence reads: CSARVGTGRNSPLHF. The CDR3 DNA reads TGCAGTGCTAGAGTAGGGACAGGGCGGAATTCACCCCTCCACTTT.